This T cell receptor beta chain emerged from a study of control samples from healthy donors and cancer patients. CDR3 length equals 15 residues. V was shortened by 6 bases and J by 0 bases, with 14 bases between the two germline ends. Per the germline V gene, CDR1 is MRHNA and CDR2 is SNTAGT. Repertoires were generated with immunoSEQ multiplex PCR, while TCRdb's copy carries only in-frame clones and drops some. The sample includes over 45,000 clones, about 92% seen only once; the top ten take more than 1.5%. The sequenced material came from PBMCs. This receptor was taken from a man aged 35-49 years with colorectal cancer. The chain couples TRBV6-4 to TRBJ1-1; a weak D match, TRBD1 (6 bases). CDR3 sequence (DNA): TGTGCCAGCAGGGAATCGGGGGCCATGAACACTGAAGCTTTCTTT. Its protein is CASRESGAMNTEAFF.